Listed below are T cell receptor beta chains from one sample, sequenced in a study of shared clonotypes between healthy human individuals. Profiled with immunoSEQ multiplex PCR; TCRdb holds only in-frame clones, not every one. The sample includes 2 million to 2.5 million clones, 90% to 95% of them seen just once. Sequences were obtained from naive CD4+ T cells from PBMCs. These receptors all come from a man aged 18 to 30 in good health. Some clones in this sample may be carry-over from other donors' samples. The CDR3 runs from the conserved cysteine through the conserved F or W. A D gene is named only where the DNA matches it firmly. A row's size may be missing; if present it is once, few, many or a size class.

>-|TRBJ2-7|TRBV5-6|-
CASSLRGSYEQYF
TGTGCCAGCAGCCTGCGAGGCAGCTACGAGCAGTACTTC
>few|TRBJ1-1|TRBV7-2|-
CASSLVWGTEAFF
TGTGCCAGCAGCTTAGTTTGGGGAACTGAAGCTTTCTTT
>-|TRBJ1-5|TRBV25-1|-
CASSEASGGGQPQHF
TGTGCCAGCAGTGAGGCCTCGGGGGGAGGTCAGCCCCAGCATTTT
>-|TRBJ2-4|TRBV5-8|-
CASSLGGLDIQYF
TGTGCCAGCAGCTTGGGAGGGTTGGACATTCAGTACTTC
>-|TRBJ2-2|TRBV27|-
CASSLRGKNGELFF
TGTGCCAGCAGTTTGCGGGGTAAGAACGGGGAGCTGTTTTTT
>once|TRBJ1-5|TRBV27|TRBD1
CASSLSFGQDYQPQHF
TGTGCCAGCAGTTTATCTTTCGGACAGGACTATCAGCCCCAGCATTTT
>-|TRBJ2-2|TRBV10-3|-
CAISPSSNTGELFF
TGTGCCATCAGCCCCTCCTCGAACACCGGGGAGCTGTTTTTT
>-|TRBJ1-5|TRBV10-3|-
CAISQQALDSNQPQHF
TGTGCCATCAGCCAACAGGCTCTCGATAGCAATCAGCCCCAGCATTTT
>-|TRBJ2-5|TRBV7-9|-
CASSLVMYQETQYF
TGTGCCAGCAGCTTAGTGATGTACCAAGAGACCCAGTACTTC
>-|TRBJ2-7|TRBV6-1|TRBD2
CASSEGVSGSIEQYF
TGTGCCAGCAGTGAAGGGGTTAGCGGGAGTATCGAGCAGTACTTC
>once|TRBJ2-2|TRBV28|-
CASSSGIGVTGELFF
TGTGCCAGCAGTTCGGGGATAGGAGTCACCGGGGAGCTGTTTTTT
>-|TRBJ1-1|TRBV11-2|-
CASSLDGTNTEAFF
TGTGCCAGCAGCTTAGACGGAACGAACACTGAAGCTTTCTTT
>-|TRBJ2-7|TRBV6-5|TRBD1
CASSITGTGYHEQYF
TGTGCCAGCAGTATCACCGGGACAGGGTACCACGAGCAGTACTTC
>once|TRBJ2-7|TRBV9|-
CASSVSWTDSYEQYF
TGTGCCAGCAGCGTAAGTTGGACAGACTCCTACGAGCAGTACTTC
>once|TRBJ2-6|TRBV28|-
CASSLGRAGANVLTF
TGTGCCAGCAGTTTAGGGCGGGCAGGGGCCAACGTCCTGACTTTC
>-|TRBJ2-7|TRBV28|-
CASSLRSKQYF
TGTGCCAGCAGTTTAAGGAGTAAGCAGTACTTC
>-|TRBJ2-7|TRBV7-9|-
CASSQDRPTEDF
TGTGCCAGCAGCCAGGACAGACCGACGGAAGATTTC
>once|TRBJ2-1|TRBV6-5|-
CASSYYRLAQYNEQFF
TGTGCCAGCAGTTACTATCGGCTAGCCCAGTACAATGAGCAGTTCTTC
>-|TRBJ1-2|TRBV28|-
CAIAGRGYTF
TGTGCCATAGCCGGCCGAGGCTACACCTTC
>-|TRBJ1-4|TRBV6-1|TRBD1
CASRGGQGNNEKLFF
TGTGCCAGCAGGGGGGGACAGGGGAATAATGAAAAACTGTTTTTT
>once|TRBJ1-5|TRBV9|TRBD1
CASSVGTGDWQPQHF
TGTGCCAGCAGCGTAGGCACAGGGGATTGGCAGCCCCAGCATTTT
>-|TRBJ2-3|TRBV4-1|-
CASRSGSTDTQYF
TGCGCCAGCAGGAGCGGGAGCACAGATACGCAGTATTTT
>-|TRBJ2-3|TRBV4-1|-
CASSQVAVMNTQYF
TGCGCCAGCAGCCAAGTTGCCGTAATGAATACGCAGTATTTT
>-|TRBJ2-7|TRBV28|-
CASSLWDSPYEQYF
TGTGCCAGCAGTTTATGGGACAGTCCCTACGAGCAGTACTTC
>once|TRBJ1-3|TRBV28|TRBD1
CASSEPGQVYSGNTIYF
TGTGCCAGCAGTGAACCGGGACAGGTTTACTCTGGAAACACCATATATTTT
>-|TRBJ1-3|TRBV2|-
CARKQSSGNTIYF
TGTGCCAGGAAGCAATCCTCTGGAAACACCATATATTTT
>-|TRBJ1-1|TRBV7-3|TRBD1
CASSSQDRAEAFF
TGTGCCAGCAGCTCCCAGGACAGGGCTGAAGCTTTCTTT
>-|TRBJ2-2|TRBV10-3|-
CAISTRQANTGELFF
TGTGCCATCAGTACGCGACAGGCGAACACCGGGGAGCTGTTTTTT
>-|TRBJ2-6|TRBV30|-
CAWSVRLVTNVLTF
TGTGCCTGGAGTGTACGTCTGGTAACCAACGTCCTGACTTTC
>-|TRBJ2-3|TRBV7-2|-
CASSLLSTDTQYF
TGTGCCAGCAGCTTACTATCCACAGATACGCAGTATTTT
>-|TRBJ1-1|TRBV19|-
CASSARWDGEAFF
TGTGCCAGTAGTGCGCGGTGGGACGGTGAAGCTTTCTTT
>-|TRBJ2-1|TRBV4-2|-
CASSPRDRVSGRLHNEQFF
TGTGCCAGCAGCCCCCGGGACAGGGTAAGCGGGAGGCTCCACAATGAGCAGTTCTTC
>-|TRBJ2-7|TRBV28|-
CASSLTETYEQYF
TGTGCCAGCAGCTTGACAGAGACCTACGAGCAGTACTTC
>-|TRBJ1-2|TRBV7-6|-
CASSLEQGPDGYTF
TGTGCCAGCAGCCTAGAGCAGGGCCCCGATGGCTACACCTTC
>-|TRBJ2-5|TRBV11-1|-
CASSLGERTNLPETQYF
TGTGCCAGCAGTCTAGGGGAGCGGACCAACCTCCCCGAGACCCAGTACTTC
>-|TRBJ1-1|TRBV18|TRBD1
CASSRQGGNTEAFF
TGTGCCAGCTCAAGACAGGGTGGGAACACTGAAGCTTTCTTT
>few|TRBJ1-1|TRBV29-1|-
CSVGHFAKWTEAFF
TGCAGCGTTGGACACTTCGCGAAGTGGACTGAAGCTTTCTTT
>-|TRBJ2-7|TRBV7-8|-
CASSPHYEQYF
TGTGCCAGCAGCCCCCACTACGAGCAGTACTTC
>once|TRBJ2-1|TRBV29-1|-
CSVSHNEQFF
TGCAGCGTGAGTCACAATGAGCAGTTCTTC